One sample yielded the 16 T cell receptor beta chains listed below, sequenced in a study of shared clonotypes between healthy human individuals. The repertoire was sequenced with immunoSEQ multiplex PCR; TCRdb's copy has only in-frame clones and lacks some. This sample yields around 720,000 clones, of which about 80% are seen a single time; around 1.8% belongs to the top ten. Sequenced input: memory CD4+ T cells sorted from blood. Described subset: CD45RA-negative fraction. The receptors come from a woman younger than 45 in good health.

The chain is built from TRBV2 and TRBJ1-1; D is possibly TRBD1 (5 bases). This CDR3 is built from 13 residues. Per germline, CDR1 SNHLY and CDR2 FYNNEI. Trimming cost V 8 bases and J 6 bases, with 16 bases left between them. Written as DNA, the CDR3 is TGTGCCAGCCACAGGAGGGTGGGTGCTGAAGCTTTCTTT. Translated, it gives CASHRRVGAEAFF.

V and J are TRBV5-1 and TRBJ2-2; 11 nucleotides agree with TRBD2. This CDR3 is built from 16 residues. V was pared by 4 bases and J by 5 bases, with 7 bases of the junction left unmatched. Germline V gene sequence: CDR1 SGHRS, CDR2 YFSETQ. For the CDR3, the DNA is TGCGCCAGCAGCCCCCTAGCGGGAGGAGGTACCGGGGAGCTGTTTTTT. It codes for CASSPLAGGGTGELFF.

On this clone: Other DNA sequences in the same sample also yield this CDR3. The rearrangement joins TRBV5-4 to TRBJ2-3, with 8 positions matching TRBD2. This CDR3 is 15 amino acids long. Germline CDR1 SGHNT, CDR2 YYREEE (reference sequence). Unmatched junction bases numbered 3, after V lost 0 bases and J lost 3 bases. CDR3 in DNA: TGTGCCAGCAGCTTGGGGAGCGGGAGTACAGATACGCAGTATTTT. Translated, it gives CASSLGSGSTDTQYF.

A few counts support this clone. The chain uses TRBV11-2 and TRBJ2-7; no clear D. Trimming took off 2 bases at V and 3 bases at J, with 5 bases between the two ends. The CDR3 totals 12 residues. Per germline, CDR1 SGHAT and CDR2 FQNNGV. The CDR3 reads CASSLYGYEQYF. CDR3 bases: TGTGCCAGCAGCTTATACGGCTACGAGCAGTACTTC. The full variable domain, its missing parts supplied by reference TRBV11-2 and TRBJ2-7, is EAGVAQSPRYKIIEKRQSVAFWCNPISGHATLYWYQQILGQGPKLLIQFQNNGVVDDSQLPKDRFSAERLKGVDSTLKIQPAKLEDSAVYLCASSLYGYEQYFGPGTRLTVT.

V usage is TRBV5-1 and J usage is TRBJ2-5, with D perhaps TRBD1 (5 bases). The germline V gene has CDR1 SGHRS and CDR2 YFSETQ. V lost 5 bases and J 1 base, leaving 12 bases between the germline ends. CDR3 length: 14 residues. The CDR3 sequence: CASSTTAGQETQYF. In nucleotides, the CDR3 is TGCGCCAGCAGTACGACAGCCGGCCAAGAGACCCAGTACTTC. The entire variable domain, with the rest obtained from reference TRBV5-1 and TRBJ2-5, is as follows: KAGVTQTPRYLIKTRGQQVTLSCSPISGHRSVSWYQQTPGQGLQFLFEYFSETQRNKGNFPGRFSGRQFSNSRSEMNVSTLELGDSALYLCASSTTAGQETQYFGPGTRLLVL.

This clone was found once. For the CDR3, the DNA is TGTGCCAGCACCGGGACAGGAGGAAATCAGCCCCAGCATTTT. It is translated as CASTGTGGNQPQHF. The chain has TRBV2 and TRBJ1-5; 8 bases line up with TRBD1. CDR3 length: 14 amino acids. With V trimmed by 7 bases and J by 4 bases, 6 bases remained unmatched. Germline CDR1 reads SNHLY; CDR2 reads FYNNEI.

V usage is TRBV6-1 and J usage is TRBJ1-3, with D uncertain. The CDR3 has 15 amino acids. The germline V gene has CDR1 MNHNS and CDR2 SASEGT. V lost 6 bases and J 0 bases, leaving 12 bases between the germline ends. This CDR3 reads CASSTAGNSGNTIYF. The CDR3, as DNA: TGTGCCAGCAGCACGGCGGGAAACTCTGGAAACACCATATATTTT.

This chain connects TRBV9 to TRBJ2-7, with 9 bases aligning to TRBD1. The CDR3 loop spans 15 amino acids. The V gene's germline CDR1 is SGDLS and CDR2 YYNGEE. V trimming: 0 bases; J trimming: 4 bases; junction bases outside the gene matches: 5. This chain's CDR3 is CASSVGSGTGYEQYF. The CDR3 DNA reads TGTGCCAGCAGCGTAGGATCCGGGACAGGGTACGAGCAGTACTTC.

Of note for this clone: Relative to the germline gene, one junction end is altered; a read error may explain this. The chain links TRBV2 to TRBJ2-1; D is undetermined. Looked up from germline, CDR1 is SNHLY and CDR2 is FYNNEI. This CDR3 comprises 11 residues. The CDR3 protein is CASSPHETKIF. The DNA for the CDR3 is TGTGCCAGCAGTCCACACGAGACGAAGATCTTC.

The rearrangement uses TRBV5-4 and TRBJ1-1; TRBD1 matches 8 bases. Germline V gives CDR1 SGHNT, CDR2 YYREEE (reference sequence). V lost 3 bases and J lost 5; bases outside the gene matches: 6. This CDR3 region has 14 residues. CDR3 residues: CASSWQGARTEAFF. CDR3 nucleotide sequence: TGTGCCAGCAGCTGGCAGGGGGCAAGGACTGAAGCTTTCTTT. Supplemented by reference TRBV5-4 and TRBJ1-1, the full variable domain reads ETGVTQSPTHLIKTRGQQVTLRCSSQSGHNTVSWYQQALGQGPQFIFQYYREEENGRGNFPPRFSGLQFPNYSSELNVNALELDDSALYLCASSWQGARTEAFFGQGTRLTVV.

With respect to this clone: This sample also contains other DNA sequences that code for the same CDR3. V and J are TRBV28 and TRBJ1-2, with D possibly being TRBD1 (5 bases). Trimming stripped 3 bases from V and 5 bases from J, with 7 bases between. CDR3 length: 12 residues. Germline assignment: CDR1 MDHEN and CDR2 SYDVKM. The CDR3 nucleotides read TGTGCCAGCAGTTTGCAGGGTTATGGCTACACCTTC. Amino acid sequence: CASSLQGYGYTF.

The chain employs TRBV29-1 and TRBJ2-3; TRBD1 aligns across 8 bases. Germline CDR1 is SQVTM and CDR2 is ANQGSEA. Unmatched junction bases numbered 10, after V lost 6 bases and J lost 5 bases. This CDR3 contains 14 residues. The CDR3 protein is CSVLDRARRDTQYF. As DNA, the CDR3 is TGCAGCGTCTTGGACAGGGCCAGACGAGATACGCAGTATTTT.

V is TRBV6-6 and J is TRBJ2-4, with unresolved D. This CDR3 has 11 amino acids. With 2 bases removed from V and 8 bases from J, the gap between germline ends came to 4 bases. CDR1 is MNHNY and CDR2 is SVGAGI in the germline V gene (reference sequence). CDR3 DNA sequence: TGTGCCAGCAGTTACGGGGACATTCAGTACTTC. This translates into CASSYGDIQYF.

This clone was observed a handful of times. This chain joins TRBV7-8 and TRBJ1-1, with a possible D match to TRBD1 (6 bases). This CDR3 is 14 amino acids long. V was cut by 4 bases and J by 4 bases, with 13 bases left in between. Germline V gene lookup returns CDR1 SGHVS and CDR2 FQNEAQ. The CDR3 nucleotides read TGTGCCAGCAGCTCCACAGGGCATACCACTGAAGCTTTCTTT. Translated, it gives CASSSTGHTTEAFF.

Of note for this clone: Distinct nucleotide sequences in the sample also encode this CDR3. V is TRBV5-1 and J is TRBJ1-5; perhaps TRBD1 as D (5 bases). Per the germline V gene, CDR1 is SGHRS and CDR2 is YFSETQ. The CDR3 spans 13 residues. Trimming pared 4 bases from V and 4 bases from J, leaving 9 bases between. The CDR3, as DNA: TGCGCCAGCAGCCCGGACACAAATCAGCCCCAGCATTTT. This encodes CASSPDTNQPQHF.

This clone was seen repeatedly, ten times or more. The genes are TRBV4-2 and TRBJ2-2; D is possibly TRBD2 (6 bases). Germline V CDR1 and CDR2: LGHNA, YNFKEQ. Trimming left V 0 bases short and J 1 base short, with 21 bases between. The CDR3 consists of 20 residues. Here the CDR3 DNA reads TGTGCCAGCAGCCAAGATGGGGCTAGCGCTAGCACGATGAACACCGGGGAGCTGTTTTTT. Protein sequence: CASSQDGASASTMNTGELFF.